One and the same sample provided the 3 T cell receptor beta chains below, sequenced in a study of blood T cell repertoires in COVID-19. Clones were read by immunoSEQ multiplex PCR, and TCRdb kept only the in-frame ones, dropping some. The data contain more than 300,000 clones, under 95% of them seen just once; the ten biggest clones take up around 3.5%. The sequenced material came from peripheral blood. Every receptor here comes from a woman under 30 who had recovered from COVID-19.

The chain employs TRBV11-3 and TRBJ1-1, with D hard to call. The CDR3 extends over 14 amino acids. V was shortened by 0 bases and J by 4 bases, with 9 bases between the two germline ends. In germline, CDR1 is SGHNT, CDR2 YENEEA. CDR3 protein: CASSLEAGGTEAFF. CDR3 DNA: TGTGCCAGCAGCTTAGAGGCGGGAGGCACTGAAGCTTTCTTT.

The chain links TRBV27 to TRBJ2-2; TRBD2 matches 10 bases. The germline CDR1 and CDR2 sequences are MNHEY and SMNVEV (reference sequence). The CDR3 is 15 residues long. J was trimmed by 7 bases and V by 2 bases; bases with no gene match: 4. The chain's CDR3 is CASSLLAGEVGELFF. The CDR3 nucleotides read TGTGCCAGCAGTTTACTAGCGGGAGAGGTCGGGGAGCTGTTTTTT.

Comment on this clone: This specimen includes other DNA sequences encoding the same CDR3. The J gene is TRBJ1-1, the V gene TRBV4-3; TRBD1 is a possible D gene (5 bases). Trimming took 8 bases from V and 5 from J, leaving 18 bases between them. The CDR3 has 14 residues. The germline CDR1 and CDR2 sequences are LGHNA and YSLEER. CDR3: CASRLAGMGTEAFF. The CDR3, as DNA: TGCGCCAGCCGATTAGCAGGGATGGGGACTGAAGCTTTCTTT.